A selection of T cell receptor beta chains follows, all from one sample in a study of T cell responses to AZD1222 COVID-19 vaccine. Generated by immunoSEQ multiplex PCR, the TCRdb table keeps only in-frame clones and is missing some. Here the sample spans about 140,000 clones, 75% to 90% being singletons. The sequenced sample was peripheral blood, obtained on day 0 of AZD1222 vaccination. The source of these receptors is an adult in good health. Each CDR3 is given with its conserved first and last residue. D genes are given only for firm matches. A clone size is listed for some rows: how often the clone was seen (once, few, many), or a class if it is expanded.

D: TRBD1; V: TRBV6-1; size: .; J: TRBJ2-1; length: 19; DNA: TGTGCCAGCAGTGATCTCTGGACAGGGGGCCTCAGCTCCTACAATGAGCAGTTCTTC; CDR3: CASSDLWTGGLSSYNEQFF
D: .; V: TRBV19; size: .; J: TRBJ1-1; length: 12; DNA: TGTGCCAGTACCCAAGGGAACACTGAAGCTTTCTTT; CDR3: CASTQGNTEAFF
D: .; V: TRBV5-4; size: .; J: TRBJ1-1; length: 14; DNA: TGTGCCAGCAGCCAACGGGACCGCAACACTGAAGCTTTCTTT; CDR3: CASSQRDRNTEAFF
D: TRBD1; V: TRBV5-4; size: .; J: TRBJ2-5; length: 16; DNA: TGTGCCAGCAGCCCCCGTCGGACAGGGGGCTCCGAGACCCAGTACTTC; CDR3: CASSPRRTGGSETQYF
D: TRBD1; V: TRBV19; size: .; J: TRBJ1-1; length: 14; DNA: TGTGCCAGTAGGTACAGGGGGCGGAACACTGAAGCTTTCTTT; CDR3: CASRYRGRNTEAFF
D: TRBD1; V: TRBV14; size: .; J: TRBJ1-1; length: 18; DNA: TGTGCCAGCAGCCAGGACATACAGGGGAAGGTATGGAACACTGAAGCTTTCTTT; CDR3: CASSQDIQGKVWNTEAFF
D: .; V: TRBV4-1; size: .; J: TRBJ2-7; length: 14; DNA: TGCGCCAGCAGCCAGGAGGGCAATTCCTACGAGCAGTACTTC; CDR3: CASSQEGNSYEQYF
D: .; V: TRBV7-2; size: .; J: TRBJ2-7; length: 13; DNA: TGTGCCAGCCGTGGTGGCAGGGCCCACGAGCAGTACTTC; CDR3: CASRGGRAHEQYF
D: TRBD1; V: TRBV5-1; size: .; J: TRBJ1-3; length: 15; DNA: TGCGCCAGCAGCTTGGTGGGGGACAGGGGAAGCACCATATATTTT; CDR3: CASSLVGDRGSTIYF
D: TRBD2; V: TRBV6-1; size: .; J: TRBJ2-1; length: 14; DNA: TGTGCCAGCAGTGAGTTACTAGCGATCGATGAGCAGTTCTTC; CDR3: CASSELLAIDEQFF
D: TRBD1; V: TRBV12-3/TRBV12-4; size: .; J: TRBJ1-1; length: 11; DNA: TGTGCCAGCAGGTACAGGGGAGAAGCTTTCTTT; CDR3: CASRYRGEAFF
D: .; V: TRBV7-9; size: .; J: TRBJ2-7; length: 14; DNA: TGTGCCAGCAGCATATATGCGCTTCCCTACGAGCAGTACTTC; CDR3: CASSIYALPYEQYF
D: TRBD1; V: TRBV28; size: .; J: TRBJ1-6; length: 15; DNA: TGTGCCAGCAGGTCCCGGGACAGCCTTTTTTCACCCCTCCACTTT; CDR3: CASRSRDSLFSPLHF
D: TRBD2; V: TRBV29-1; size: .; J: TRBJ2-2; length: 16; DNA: TGCAGCGTCTACGGACTAGCGGGAGGCCCTTCCGGGGAGCTGTTTTTT; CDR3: CSVYGLAGGPSGELFF
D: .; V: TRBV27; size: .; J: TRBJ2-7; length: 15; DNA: TGTGCCAGCAGTTTAGGGGGGACAAGCTCCTACGAGCAGTACTTC; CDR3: CASSLGGTSSYEQYF
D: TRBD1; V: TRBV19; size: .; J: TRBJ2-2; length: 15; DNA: TGTGCCAGTAGTATCCCGGGACAGCTCACCGGGGAGCTGTTTTTT; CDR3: CASSIPGQLTGELFF
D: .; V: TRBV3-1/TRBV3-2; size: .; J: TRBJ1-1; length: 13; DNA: TGTGCCAGCAGCCTCGGACGGTACACTGAAGCTTTCTTT; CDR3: CASSLGRYTEAFF
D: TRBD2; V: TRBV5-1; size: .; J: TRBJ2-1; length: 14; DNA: TGCGCCAGCAGATCAGGCGGGGGGGCAATTGAGCAGTTCTTC; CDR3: CASRSGGGAIEQFF
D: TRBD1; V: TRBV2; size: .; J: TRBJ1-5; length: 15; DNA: TGTGCCAGCAGTGAAACAGGGGGCGCTTCTCAGCCCCAGCATTTT; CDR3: CASSETGGASQPQHF
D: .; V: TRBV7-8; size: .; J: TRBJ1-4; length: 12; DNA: TGTGCCAGCAGCCGGAGGGCTGAAAAACTGTTTTTT; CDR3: CASSRRAEKLFF
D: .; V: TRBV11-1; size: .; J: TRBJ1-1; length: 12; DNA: TGTGCCAGCAGCCTAGGAGATACTGAAGCTTTCTTT; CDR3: CASSLGDTEAFF
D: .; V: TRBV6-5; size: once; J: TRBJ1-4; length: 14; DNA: TGTGCCAGCGGCTCACTAGGACCTAATGAAAAACTGTTTTTT; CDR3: CASGSLGPNEKLFF
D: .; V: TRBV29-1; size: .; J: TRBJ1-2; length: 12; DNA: TGCAGCGTCGTCCCCGGGACAAGAGGCTACACCTTC; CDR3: CSVVPGTRGYTF
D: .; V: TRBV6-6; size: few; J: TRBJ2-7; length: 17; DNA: TGTGCCAGCAGTCTCCGTTCCCGGGCCAACGCCCACAGCGAGCAGTACTTC; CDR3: CASSLRSRANAHSEQYF
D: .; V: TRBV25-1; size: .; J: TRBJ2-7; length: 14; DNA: TGTGCCAGCAGTGAATTGGGGTTAGCCTACGAGCAGTACTTC; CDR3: CASSELGLAYEQYF
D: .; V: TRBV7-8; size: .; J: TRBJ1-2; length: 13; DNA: TGTGCCAGCAGCCCGGGACATTCCTATGGCTACACCTTC; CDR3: CASSPGHSYGYTF
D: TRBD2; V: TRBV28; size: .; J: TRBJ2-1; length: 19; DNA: TGTGCCAGCAGTTCCGTGCACAGCACGACTAGCGGGAGGGCCCTTGAGCAGTTCTTC; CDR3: CASSSVHSTTSGRALEQFF